These 17 T cell receptor beta chains share one sample of origin, sequenced in a study of PD-L1 blockade in urothelial cancer. As to time point: pretreatment peripheral blood. Produced via immunoSEQ multiplex PCR; TCRdb's table is partial and in-frame only. The sample contains about 50,000 clones, approximately 77% of which appear only once. The sequences come from PBMCs, collected around atezolizumab (anti-PD-L1) treatment. The receptor set was obtained from an older man with urothelial cancer.

This clone was detected once. This chain connects TRBV28 to TRBJ2-1, with no clear D. Germline V gene sequence: CDR1 MDHEN, CDR2 SYDVKM. Trimming removed 6 bases at V and 4 bases at J, with 10 bases between. The CDR3 is 13 amino acids. This CDR3 is CASSTQVYNEQFF. CDR3 nucleotides: TGTGCCAGCAGCACTCAAGTTTACAATGAGCAGTTCTTC.

J is TRBJ1-3 and V is TRBV10-3, with 7 positions matching TRBD1. CDR3 length: 15 amino acids. Looked up from germline, CDR1 is ENHRY and CDR2 is SYGVKD. Trimming cost V 8 bases and J 2 bases; bases outside gene matches: 9. The CDR3 region has the DNA TGTGCCATCGGAAGTGACAGGGAAGCTGGAAACACCATATATTTT. Protein sequence: CAIGSDREAGNTIYF.

The V and J genes are TRBV27 and TRBJ2-7; 8 nucleotides line up with TRBD2. The V gene end was trimmed by 3 bases and the J gene end by 2 bases; junction bases not matched to a gene: 6. CDR1 is MNHEY and CDR2 is SMNVEV in the germline V gene (reference sequence). This CDR3 has 15 residues. The CDR3 DNA follows: TGTGCCAGCAGTTTGAGCGGGGGCCGTCCCTACGAGCAGTACTTC. Translated, it gives CASSLSGGRPYEQYF.

The chain joins TRBV11-3 to TRBJ2-7; maybe TRBD1 (6 bases). CDR3 length: 15 residues. Germline V CDR1 and CDR2: SGHNT, YENEEA. Deletions cut 5 bases from V and 2 bases from J, with 16 bases between. Here the CDR3 DNA reads TGTGCCAGCAGCCAGCCCTCAGGGGATACCTACGAGCAGTACTTC. Translating gives CASSQPSGDTYEQYF.

This chain links TRBV18 with TRBJ1-4; D gene ambiguous. The V end lost 3 bases, the J end lost 6 bases, and 11 bases lay between the germline ends. From germline, CDR1 is KGHSH and CDR2 LQKENI. The CDR3 length is 14 residues. The CDR3 coding sequence is TGTGCCAGCTCACCGCAACGCGCGGATGAAAAACTGTTTTTT. This gives the protein CASSPQRADEKLFF.

This chain connects TRBV2 to TRBJ2-1, with a tentative D call TRBD2 (6 bases). Trimming took off 4 bases at V and 7 bases at J, with 11 bases between the two ends. This CDR3 contains 13 residues. The germline CDR1 and CDR2 sequences are SNHLY and FYNNEI. The CDR3 nucleotides read TGTGCCAGCAGTGCCAGTGGGACTAATGAGCAGTTCTTC. This gives the protein CASSASGTNEQFF.

The chain joins TRBV6-6 to TRBJ2-7; D unresolved. The CDR3 extends over 11 amino acids. Germline-derived CDR1 and CDR2 are MNHNY and SVGAGI (reference sequence). Trimming left V 4 bases short and J 4 bases short, with 5 bases between. The CDR3 coding sequence is TGTGCCAGCAGTTGGCGGTACGAGCAGTACTTC. This codes for CASSWRYEQYF.

The chain is built from TRBV4-3 and TRBJ2-7; weak D call: TRBD2 (6 bases). The length of the CDR3 is 15 residues. Germline CDR1 reads LGHNA; CDR2 reads YSLEER. Between the trimmed V and J ends, which lost 4 bases and 4 bases, there was a span of 17 bases. CDR3 loop: CASSPRLGLLYEQYF. The CDR3 DNA reads TGCGCCAGCAGCCCTCGACTCGGACTACTTTACGAGCAGTACTTC.

CDR3 in amino acids: CAWSARTGGSYGYTF. Written as DNA, the CDR3 is TGTGCCTGGAGTGCGAGGACAGGGGGGAGCTATGGCTACACCTTC. This chain connects TRBV30 to TRBJ1-2; TRBD1 aligns across 10 bases. Germline CDR1 is GTSNPN and CDR2 is SVGIG (reference sequence). Germline trimming cut 1 base from V and 4 bases from J; bases unmatched to any gene: 6. The CDR3 covers 15 residues. The complete variable domain, with remaining parts taken from reference TRBV30 and TRBJ1-2, reads SQTIHQWPATLVQPVGSPLSLECTVEGTSNPNLYWYRQAAGRGLQLLFYSVGIGQISSEVPQNLSASRPQDRQFILSSKKLLLSDSGFYLCAWSARTGGSYGYTFGSGTRLTVV.

This clone was observed a single time. The gene calls are TRBV6-5 and TRBJ1-2, with 11 bases identical to TRBD1. Trimming cost V 6 bases and J 8 bases; bases outside gene matches: 5. Germline V lookup: CDR1 MNHEY, CDR2 SVGAGI. This CDR3 spans 13 amino acids. CDR3 amino acids: CASRDGQGAGYTF. CDR3 sequence (DNA): TGTGCCAGCAGGGACGGACAGGGGGCGGGCTACACCTTC.

The chain employs TRBV19 and TRBJ2-2; 8 nucleotides align to TRBD1. Germline values: CDR1 LNHDA, CDR2 SQIVND (reference sequence). The CDR3 spans 16 residues. The V segment lost 3 bases and the J segment 5 bases; nucleotides outside the gene matches: 8. The CDR3 DNA follows: TGTGCCAGTAGTATCTTGACAGGGGCCGGGACCGGGGAGCTGTTTTTT. Protein product: CASSILTGAGTGELFF. Full variable domain (rest looked up from reference TRBV19 and TRBJ2-2): DGGITQSPKYLFRKEGQNVTLSCEQNLNHDAMYWYRQDPGQGLRLIYYSQIVNDFQKGDIAEGYSVSREKKESFPLTVTSAQKNPTAFYLCASSILTGAGTGELFFGEGSRLTVL.

The genes are TRBV28 and TRBJ2-7; 11 nucleotides match TRBD1. Unmatched junction bases numbered 9, after V lost 5 bases and J lost 3 bases. The CDR3 has 16 amino acids. CDR1 MDHEN and CDR2 SYDVKM come from the germline V gene. This chain's CDR3 is CASSPDGTGGGYEQYF. The DNA of the CDR3 is TGTGCCAGCAGTCCCGACGGGACAGGGGGAGGCTACGAGCAGTACTTC. The variable domain in full, completed from reference TRBV28 and TRBJ2-7, reads DVKVTQSSRYLVKRTGEKVFLECVQDMDHENMFWYRQDPGLGLRLIYFSYDVKMKEKGDIPEGYSVSREKKERFSLILESASTNQTSMYLCASSPDGTGGGYEQYFGPGTRLTVT.

The genes are TRBV7-3 and TRBJ2-3, with D maybe TRBD2 (5 bases). Germline lookup yields CDR1 SGHTA and CDR2 FQGTGA. The CDR3 is made up of 18 amino acids. The V and J ends lost 1 base and 0 bases respectively, with 17 bases between them. The CDR3 loop is CASSLIGAGVTSTDTQYF. CDR3 DNA sequence: TGTGCCAGCAGCTTAATTGGTGCCGGGGTCACTAGCACAGATACGCAGTATTTT.

J is TRBJ2-5 and V is TRBV5-1, with D possibly matching TRBD1 (5 bases). Germline assignment: CDR1 SGHRS and CDR2 YFSETQ. Trimming shortened V by 1 base and J by 1 base, and 8 bases separated the two germline ends. This CDR3 region has 14 residues. The CDR3 DNA follows: TGCGCCAGCAGCTTGACAGGTCCCCAAGAGACCCAGTACTTC. Amino acid sequence: CASSLTGPQETQYF.

The gene calls are TRBV19 and TRBJ1-6, with D perhaps TRBD1 (6 bases). The ends were cut back, 4 bases at V and 5 bases at J, with 12 bases in the middle. The CDR3 consists of 15 residues. The germline V gene encodes CDR1 LNHDA and CDR2 SQIVND (reference sequence). In nucleotides, the CDR3 is TGTGCCAGTAGTACCTCGACAGGTCATAATTCACCCCTCCACTTT. Amino acids: CASSTSTGHNSPLHF.

This clone appeared once. This chain connects TRBV6-5 to TRBJ2-7; TRBD2 aligns across 8 bases. The trim removed 2 bases at V and 3 bases at J, leaving 6 bases unmatched. The germline gives CDR1 MNHEY, CDR2 SVGAGI. CDR3 length: 15 amino acids. In DNA, the CDR3 is TGTGCCAGCAGTTACCGGGGCAGCGGGGGCTACGAGCAGTACTTC. It translates to CASSYRGSGGYEQYF.

V and J are TRBV7-3 and TRBJ2-7, with 9 bases fitting TRBD2. V shed 2 bases and J 1 base; nucleotides not matched to a gene: 3. CDR1 SGHTA and CDR2 FQGTGA come from the germline V gene. This CDR3 has 15 amino acids. CDR3 in DNA: TGTGCCAGCAGCTTAGCGGGGGGGCCTTCCTACGAGCAGTACTTC. The encoded protein is CASSLAGGPSYEQYF.